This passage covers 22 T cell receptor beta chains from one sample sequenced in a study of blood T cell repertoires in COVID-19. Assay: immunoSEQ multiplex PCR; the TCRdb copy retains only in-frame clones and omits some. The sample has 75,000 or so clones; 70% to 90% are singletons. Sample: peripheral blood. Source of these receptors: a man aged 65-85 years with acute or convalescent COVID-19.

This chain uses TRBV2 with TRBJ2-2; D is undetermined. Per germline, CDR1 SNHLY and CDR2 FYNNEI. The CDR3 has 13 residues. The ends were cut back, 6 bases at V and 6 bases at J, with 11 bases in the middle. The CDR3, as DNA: TGTGCCAGCAGCGCCGGGTTGGCCGGGGAGCTGTTTTTT. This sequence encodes CASSAGLAGELFF.

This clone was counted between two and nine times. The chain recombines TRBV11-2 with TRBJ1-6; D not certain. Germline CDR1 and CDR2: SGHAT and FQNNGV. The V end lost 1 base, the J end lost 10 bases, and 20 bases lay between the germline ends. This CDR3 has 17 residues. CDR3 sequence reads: CASSLAGYVTIRSPLHF. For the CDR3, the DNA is TGTGCCAGCAGCTTAGCGGGATATGTTACTATTAGATCACCCCTCCACTTT.

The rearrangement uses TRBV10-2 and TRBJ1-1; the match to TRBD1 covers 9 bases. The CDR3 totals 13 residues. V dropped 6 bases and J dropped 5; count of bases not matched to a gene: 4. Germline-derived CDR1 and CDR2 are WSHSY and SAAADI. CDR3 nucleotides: TGCGCCAGCAGAGGACAGGGGACAACTGAAGCTTTCTTT. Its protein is CASRGQGTTEAFF.

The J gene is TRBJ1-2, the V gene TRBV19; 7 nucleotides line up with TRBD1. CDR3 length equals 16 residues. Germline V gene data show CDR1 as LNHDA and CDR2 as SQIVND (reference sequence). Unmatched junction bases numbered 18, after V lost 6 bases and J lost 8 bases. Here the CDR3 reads CASRRVGQDPSRGYTF. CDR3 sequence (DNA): TGTGCCAGTAGAAGAGTCGGACAGGACCCGTCAAGGGGCTACACCTTC.

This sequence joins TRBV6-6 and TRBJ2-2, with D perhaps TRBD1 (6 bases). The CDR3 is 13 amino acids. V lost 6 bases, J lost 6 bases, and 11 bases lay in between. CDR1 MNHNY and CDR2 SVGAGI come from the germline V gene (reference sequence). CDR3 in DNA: TGTGCCAGCAGCGCAGGGGTGGCCGGGGAGCTGTTTTTT. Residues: CASSAGVAGELFF.

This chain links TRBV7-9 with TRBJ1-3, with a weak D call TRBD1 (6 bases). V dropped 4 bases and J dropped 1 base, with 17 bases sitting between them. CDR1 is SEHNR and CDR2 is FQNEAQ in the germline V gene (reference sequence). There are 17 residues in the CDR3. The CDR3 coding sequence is TGTGCCAGCAGCTCTTTCATCAAACAGGGATCTGGAAACACCATATATTTT. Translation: CASSSFIKQGSGNTIYF. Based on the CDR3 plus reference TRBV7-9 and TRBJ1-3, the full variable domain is DTGVSQNPRHKITKRGQNVTFRCDPISEHNRLYWYRQTLGQGPEFLTYFQNEAQLEKSRLLSDRFSAERPKGSFSTLEIQRTEQGDSAMYLCASSSFIKQGSGNTIYFGEGSWLTVV.

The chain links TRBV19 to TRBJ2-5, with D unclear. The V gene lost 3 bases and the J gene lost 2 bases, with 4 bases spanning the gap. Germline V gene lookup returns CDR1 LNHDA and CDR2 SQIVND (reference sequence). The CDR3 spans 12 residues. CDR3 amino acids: CASSITQETQYF. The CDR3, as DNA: TGTGCCAGTAGTATTACACAAGAGACCCAGTACTTC.

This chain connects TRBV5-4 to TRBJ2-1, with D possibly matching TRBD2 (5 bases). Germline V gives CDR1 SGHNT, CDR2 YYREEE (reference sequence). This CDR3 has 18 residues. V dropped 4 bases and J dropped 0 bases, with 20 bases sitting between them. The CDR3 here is CASSLDRVGVSSYNEQFF. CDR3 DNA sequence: TGTGCCAGCAGCCTGGATAGAGTCGGGGTTAGCTCCTACAATGAGCAGTTCTTC. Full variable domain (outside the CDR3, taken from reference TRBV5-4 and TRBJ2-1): ETGVTQSPTHLIKTRGQQVTLRCSSQSGHNTVSWYQQALGQGPQFIFQYYREEENGRGNFPPRFSGLQFPNYSSELNVNALELDDSALYLCASSLDRVGVSSYNEQFFGPGTRLTVL.

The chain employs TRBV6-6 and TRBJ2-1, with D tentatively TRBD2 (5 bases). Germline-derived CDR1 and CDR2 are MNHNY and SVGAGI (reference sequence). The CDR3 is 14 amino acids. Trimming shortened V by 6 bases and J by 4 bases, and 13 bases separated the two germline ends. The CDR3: CASRETGSYNEQFF. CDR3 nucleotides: TGTGCCAGCAGGGAGACGGGGTCATACAATGAGCAGTTCTTC.

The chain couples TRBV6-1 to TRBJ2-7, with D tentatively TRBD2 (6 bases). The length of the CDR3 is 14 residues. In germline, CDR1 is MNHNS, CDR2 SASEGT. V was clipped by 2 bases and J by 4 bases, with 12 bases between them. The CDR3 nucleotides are TGTGCCAGCAGTGAACGGGAGACGCTTTACGAGCAGTACTTC. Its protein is CASSERETLYEQYF.

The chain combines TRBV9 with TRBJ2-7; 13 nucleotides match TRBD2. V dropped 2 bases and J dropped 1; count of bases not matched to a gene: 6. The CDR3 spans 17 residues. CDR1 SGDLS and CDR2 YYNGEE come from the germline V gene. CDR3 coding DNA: TGTGCCAGCAGCGTGGGACTAGCGGGACCCGATTCCTACGAGCAGTACTTC. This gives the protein CASSVGLAGPDSYEQYF. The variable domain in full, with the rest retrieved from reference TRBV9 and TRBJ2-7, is DSGVTQTPKHLITATGQRVTLRCSPRSGDLSVYWYQQSLDQGLQFLIQYYNGEERAKGNILERFSAQQFPDLHSELNLSSLELGDSALYFCASSVGLAGPDSYEQYFGPGTRLTVT.

CDR3 sequence: CASSQPPGQSGYTF. The DNA for the CDR3 is TGCGCCAGCAGCCAACCCCCTGGACAAAGCGGCTACACCTTC. The chain uses TRBV4-1 and TRBJ1-2, with D perhaps TRBD1 (5 bases). The CDR3 is 14 amino acids. Per germline, CDR1 MGHRA and CDR2 YSYEKL. V was shortened by 2 bases and J by 8 bases, with 15 bases between the two germline ends.

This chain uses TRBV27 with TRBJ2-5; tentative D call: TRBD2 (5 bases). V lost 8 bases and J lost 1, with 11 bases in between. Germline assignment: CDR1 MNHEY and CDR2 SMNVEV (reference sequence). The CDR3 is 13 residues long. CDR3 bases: TGTGCCAGCCAGGAGGCGGGCCAAGAGACCCAGTACTTC. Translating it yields CASQEAGQETQYF.

For the CDR3, the DNA is TGCGCCAGCAGTGACATGGGCCTACTGCAAGAGACCCAGTACTTC. It encodes CASSDMGLLQETQYF. The chain uses TRBV5-1 and TRBJ2-5; D unclear. Trimming shortened V by 5 bases and J by 2 bases, and 16 bases separated the two germline ends. This CDR3 has 15 amino acids. In germline, CDR1 is SGHRS, CDR2 YFSETQ.

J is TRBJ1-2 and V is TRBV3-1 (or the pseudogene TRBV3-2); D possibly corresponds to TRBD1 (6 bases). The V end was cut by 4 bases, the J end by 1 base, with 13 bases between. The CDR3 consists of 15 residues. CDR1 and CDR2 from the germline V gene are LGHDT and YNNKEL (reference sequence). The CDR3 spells CASSPWTELNYGYTF. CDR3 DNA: TGTGCCAGCAGCCCATGGACAGAGCTTAACTATGGCTACACCTTC.

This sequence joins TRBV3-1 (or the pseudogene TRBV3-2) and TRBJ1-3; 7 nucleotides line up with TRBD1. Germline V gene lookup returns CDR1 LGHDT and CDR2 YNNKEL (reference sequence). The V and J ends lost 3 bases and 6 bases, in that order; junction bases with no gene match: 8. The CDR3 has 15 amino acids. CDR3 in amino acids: CASSQRTGGQNTIYF. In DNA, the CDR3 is TGTGCCAGCAGCCAGAGGACAGGAGGGCAAAACACCATATATTTT.

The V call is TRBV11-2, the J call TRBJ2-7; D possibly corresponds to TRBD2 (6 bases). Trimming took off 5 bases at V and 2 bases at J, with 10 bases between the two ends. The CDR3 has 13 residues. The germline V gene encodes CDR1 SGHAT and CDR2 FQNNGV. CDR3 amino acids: CASSQTRTYEQYF. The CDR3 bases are TGTGCCAGCAGCCAGACTAGAACCTACGAGCAGTACTTC.

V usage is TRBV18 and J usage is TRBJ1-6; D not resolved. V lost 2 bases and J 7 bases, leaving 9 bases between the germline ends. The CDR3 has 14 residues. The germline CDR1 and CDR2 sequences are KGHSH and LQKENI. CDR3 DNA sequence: TGTGCCAGCTCACCAGCAGGAAGGAATTCACCCCTCCACTTT. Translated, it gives CASSPAGRNSPLHF. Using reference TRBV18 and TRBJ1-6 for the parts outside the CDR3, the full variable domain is NAGVMQNPRHLVRRRGQEARLRCSPMKGHSHVYWYRQLPEEGLKFMVYLQKENIIDESGMPKERFSAEFPKEGPSILRIQQVVRGDSAAYFCASSPAGRNSPLHFGNGTRLTVT.

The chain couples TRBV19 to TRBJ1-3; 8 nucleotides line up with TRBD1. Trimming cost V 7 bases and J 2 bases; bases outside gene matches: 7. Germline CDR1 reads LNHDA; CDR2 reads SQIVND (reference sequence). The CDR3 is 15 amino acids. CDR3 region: CASNGQGLPGNTIYF. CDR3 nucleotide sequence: TGTGCCAGTAACGGACAGGGACTACCTGGAAACACCATATATTTT.

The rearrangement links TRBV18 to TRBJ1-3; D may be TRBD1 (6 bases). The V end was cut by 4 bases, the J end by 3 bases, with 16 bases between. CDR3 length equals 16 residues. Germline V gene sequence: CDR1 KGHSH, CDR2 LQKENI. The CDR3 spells CASSLDRFSNGNTIYF. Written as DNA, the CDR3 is TGTGCCAGCTCACTTGACAGGTTTTCGAATGGAAACACCATATATTTT.

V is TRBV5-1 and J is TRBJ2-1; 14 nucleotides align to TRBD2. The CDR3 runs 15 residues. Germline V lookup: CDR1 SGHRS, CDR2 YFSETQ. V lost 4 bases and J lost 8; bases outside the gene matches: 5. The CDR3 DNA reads TGCGCCAGCAGCGCGGGACTAGCGGGAGTCGATGAGCAGTTCTTC. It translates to CASSAGLAGVDEQFF.

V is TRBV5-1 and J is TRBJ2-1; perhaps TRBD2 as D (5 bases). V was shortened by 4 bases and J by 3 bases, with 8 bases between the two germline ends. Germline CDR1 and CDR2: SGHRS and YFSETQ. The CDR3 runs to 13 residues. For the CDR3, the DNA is TGCGCCAGCAGCATGGACTTCTACAATGAGCAGTTCTTC. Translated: CASSMDFYNEQFF. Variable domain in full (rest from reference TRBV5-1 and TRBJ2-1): KAGVTQTPRYLIKTRGQQVTLSCSPISGHRSVSWYQQTPGQGLQFLFEYFSETQRNKGNFPGRFSGRQFSNSRSEMNVSTLELGDSALYLCASSMDFYNEQFFGPGTRLTVL.